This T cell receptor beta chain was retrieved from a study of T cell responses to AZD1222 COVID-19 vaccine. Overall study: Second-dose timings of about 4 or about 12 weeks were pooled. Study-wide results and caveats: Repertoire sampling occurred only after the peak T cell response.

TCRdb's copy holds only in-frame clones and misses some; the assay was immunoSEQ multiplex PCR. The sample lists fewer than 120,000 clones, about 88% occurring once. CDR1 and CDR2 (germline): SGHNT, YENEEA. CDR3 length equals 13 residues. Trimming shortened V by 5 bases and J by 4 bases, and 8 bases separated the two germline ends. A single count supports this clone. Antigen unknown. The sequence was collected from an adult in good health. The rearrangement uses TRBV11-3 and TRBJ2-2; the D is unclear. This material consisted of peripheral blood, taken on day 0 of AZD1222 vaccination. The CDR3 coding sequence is TGTGCCAGCAGCCGAATTAGCACCGGGGAGCTGTTTTTT. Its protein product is CASSRISTGELFF.